This TCR beta chain stems from a study of shared clonotypes between healthy human individuals. This CDR3 comprises 15 residues. V dropped 2 bases and J dropped 6; count of bases not matched to a gene: 6. CDR1 and CDR2 from the germline V gene are MGHRA and YSYEKL. TCRdb keeps only in-frame clones here, not all; method: immunoSEQ multiplex PCR. This table has about 520,000 clones, approximately 95% appearing once. Sequencing was carried out using naive CD4+ T cells sorted from blood. As for subset: CD45RA+ positively selected. The chain is built from TRBV4-1 and TRBJ2-3; 9 bases line up with TRBD1. The receptor comes from a woman younger than 45 in good health. CDR3 nucleotide sequence: TGCGCCAGCAGCCAAAACAGACAGGGGGGGGATACGCAGTATTTT. This sequence encodes CASSQNRQGGDTQYF.